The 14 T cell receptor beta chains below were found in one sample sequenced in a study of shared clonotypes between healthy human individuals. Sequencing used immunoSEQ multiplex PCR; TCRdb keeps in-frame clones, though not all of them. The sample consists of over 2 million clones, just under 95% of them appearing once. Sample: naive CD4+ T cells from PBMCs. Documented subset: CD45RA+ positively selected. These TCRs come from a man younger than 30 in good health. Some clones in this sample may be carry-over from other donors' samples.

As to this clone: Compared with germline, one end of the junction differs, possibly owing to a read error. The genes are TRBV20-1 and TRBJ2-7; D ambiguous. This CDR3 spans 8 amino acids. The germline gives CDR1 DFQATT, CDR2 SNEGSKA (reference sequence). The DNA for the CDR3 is TGCAGTGCTAGAGATAAGCACTTC. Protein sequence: CSARDKHF.

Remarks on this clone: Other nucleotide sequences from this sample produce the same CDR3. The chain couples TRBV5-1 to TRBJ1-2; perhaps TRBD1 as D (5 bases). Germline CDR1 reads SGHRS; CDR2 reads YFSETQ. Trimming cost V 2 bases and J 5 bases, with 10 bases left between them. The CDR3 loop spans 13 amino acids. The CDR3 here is CASSLGAGYGYTF. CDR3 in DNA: TGCGCCAGCAGCTTAGGGGCAGGGTATGGCTACACCTTC. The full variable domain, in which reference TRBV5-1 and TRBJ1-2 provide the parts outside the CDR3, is KAGVTQTPRYLIKTRGQQVTLSCSPISGHRSVSWYQQTPGQGLQFLFEYFSETQRNKGNFPGRFSGRQFSNSRSEMNVSTLELGDSALYLCASSLGAGYGYTFGSGTRLTVV.

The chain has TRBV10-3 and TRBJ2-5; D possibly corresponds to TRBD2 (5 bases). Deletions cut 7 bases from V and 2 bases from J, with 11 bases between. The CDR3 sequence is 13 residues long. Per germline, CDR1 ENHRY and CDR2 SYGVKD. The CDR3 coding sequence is TGTGCCATCACCTCGGGGATTCAAGAGACCCAGTACTTC. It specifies CAITSGIQETQYF.

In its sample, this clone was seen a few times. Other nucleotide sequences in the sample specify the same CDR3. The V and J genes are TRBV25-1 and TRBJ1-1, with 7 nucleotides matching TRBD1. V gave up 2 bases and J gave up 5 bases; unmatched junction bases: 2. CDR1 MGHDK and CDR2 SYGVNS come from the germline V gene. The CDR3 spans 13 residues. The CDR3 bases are TGTGCCAGCAGTGAACAGGGGGGAACTGAAGCTTTCTTT. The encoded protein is CASSEQGGTEAFF.

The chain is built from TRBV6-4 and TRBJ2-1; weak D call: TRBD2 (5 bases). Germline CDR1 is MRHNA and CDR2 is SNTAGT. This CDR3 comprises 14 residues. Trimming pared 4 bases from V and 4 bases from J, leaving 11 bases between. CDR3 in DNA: TGTGCCAGCAGTGTGCGGGCAGAATACAATGAGCAGTTCTTC. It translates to CASSVRAEYNEQFF.

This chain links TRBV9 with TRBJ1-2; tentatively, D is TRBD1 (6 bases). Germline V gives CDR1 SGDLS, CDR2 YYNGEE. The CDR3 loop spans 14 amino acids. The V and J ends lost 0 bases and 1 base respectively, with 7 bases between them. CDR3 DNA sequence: TGTGCCAGCAGCGTAGCACAGGGTAACTATGGCTACACCTTC. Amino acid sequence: CASSVAQGNYGYTF.

This CDR3 is CASSLGRTSTDTQYF. The CDR3 DNA reads as TGTGCCAGCAGTTTGGGTAGGACTAGCACAGATACGCAGTATTTT. This sequence joins TRBV6-5 and TRBJ2-3; maybe TRBD2 (5 bases). CDR3 size: 15 residues. Germline CDR1 and CDR2: MNHEY and SVGAGI. The V end was cut by 4 bases, the J end by 0 bases, with 11 bases between.

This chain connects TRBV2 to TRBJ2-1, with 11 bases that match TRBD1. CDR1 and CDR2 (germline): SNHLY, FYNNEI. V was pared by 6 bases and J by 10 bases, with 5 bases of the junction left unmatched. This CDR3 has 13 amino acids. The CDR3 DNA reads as TGTGCCAGCAGAGGGACAGGGGGTAAGGAGCAGTTCTTC. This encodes CASRGTGGKEQFF.

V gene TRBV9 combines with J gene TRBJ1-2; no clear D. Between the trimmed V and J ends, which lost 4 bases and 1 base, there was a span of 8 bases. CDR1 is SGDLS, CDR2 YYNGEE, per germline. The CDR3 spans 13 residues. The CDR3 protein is CASSPTSNYGYTF. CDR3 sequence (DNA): TGTGCCAGCAGCCCGACAAGTAACTATGGCTACACCTTC.

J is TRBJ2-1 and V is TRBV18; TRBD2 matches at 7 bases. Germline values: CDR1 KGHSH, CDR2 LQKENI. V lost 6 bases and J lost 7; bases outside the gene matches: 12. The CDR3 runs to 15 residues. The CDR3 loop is CASSLQMEAGNEQFF. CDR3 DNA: TGTGCCAGCTCTCTTCAAATGGAAGCGGGGAATGAGCAGTTCTTC.

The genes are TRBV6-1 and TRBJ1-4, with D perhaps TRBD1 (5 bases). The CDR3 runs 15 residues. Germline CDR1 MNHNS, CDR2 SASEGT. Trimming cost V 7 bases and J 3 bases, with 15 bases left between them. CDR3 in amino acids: CASTRLGVPNEKLFF. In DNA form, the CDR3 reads TGTGCCAGCACCCGCTTGGGGGTCCCTAATGAAAAACTGTTTTTT.

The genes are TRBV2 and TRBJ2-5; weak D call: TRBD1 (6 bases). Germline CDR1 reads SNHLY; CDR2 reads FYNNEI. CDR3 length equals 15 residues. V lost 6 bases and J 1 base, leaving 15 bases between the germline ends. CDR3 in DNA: TGTGCCAGCAGGGCCCCCAGGGGCGGCCAAGAGACCCAGTACTTC. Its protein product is CASRAPRGGQETQYF.

CDR3 residues: CASRTTVTGTPNTGELFF. The CDR3 DNA reads as TGTGCCAGCAGAACCACTGTAACCGGGACACCGAACACCGGGGAGCTGTTTTTT. The rearrangement joins TRBV7-9 to TRBJ2-2; D is perhaps TRBD1 (6 bases). V dropped 6 bases and J dropped 0 bases, with 20 bases sitting between them. CDR3 length: 18 residues. Germline values: CDR1 SEHNR, CDR2 FQNEAQ (reference sequence).

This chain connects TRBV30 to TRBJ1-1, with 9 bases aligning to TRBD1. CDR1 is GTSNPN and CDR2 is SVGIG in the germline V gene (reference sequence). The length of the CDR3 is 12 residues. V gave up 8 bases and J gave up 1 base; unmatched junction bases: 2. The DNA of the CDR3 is TGTGCCGCGGACAGGGGGAACACTGAAGCTTTCTTT. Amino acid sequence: CAADRGNTEAFF.